These 32 T cell receptor beta chains were all obtained from the same sample, sequenced in a study of vaccination effects on CD4 cells after COVID-19. Here immunoSEQ multiplex PCR was the method, and the copy in TCRdb shows in-frame clones only, minus some. This sample carries 57,000 or so clones, less than 80% of them seen once, and the ten largest clones take 1% to 1.5%. The antigens of these receptors remain unknown. Viral peptide pool expansion of antigen-specific CD4+ T cells preceded sequencing in the ViraFEST assay. Investigators separated out CD4+ T cells once around 9 days of culture had passed. Participants received two doses of either the BNT162b2 or mRNA-1273 vaccine. The starting material was CD4+ T cells from PBMCs cultured with HCoV-229E spike peptides, obtained after COVID-19 vaccination. Receptors originate from a human donor who received a COVID-19 vaccine.

This rearrangement joins TRBV24-1 to TRBJ1-5; D not certain. The V end was cut by 4 bases, the J end by 2 bases, with 8 bases between. CDR3 size: 14 residues. The germline CDR1 and CDR2 sequences are KGHDR and SFDVKD. DNA of the CDR3: TGTGCCACCAGTGAGGGGAGCGGCAATCAGCCCCAGCATTTT. Its protein is CATSEGSGNQPQHF.

This chain connects TRBV7-2 to TRBJ2-3; D remains ambiguous. The CDR3 spans 15 residues. V dropped 1 base and J dropped 1 base, with 9 bases sitting between them. Germline V gene lookup returns CDR1 SGHTA and CDR2 FQGNSA. The CDR3 here is CASSLDYTGTDTQYF. Here the CDR3 DNA reads TGTGCCAGCAGCTTAGACTATACTGGCACAGATACGCAGTATTTT.

This clone occurred a few times. The chain links TRBV11-2 to TRBJ1-1; D is unresolved. This CDR3 spans 14 amino acids. In germline, CDR1 is SGHAT, CDR2 FQNNGV. The V end was cut by 3 bases, the J end by 1 base, with 9 bases between. CDR3: CASSFQVSNTEAFF. The DNA of the CDR3 is TGTGCCAGCAGCTTCCAGGTATCGAACACTGAAGCTTTCTTT.

V gene TRBV6-5 combines with J gene TRBJ2-1; D possibly corresponds to TRBD2 (6 bases). CDR3 size: 14 residues. Germline V CDR1 and CDR2: MNHEY, SVGAGI. V lost 5 bases and J lost 4, with 12 bases in between. In DNA, the CDR3 is TGTGCCAGCAGTACCTCCGGGACTTACAATGAGCAGTTCTTC. Protein sequence: CASSTSGTYNEQFF.

The gene calls are TRBV7-3 and TRBJ2-1; D remains unclear. The CDR3 length is 14 residues. V was cut by 8 bases and J by 1 base, with 12 bases left in between. Germline CDR1 and CDR2: SGHTA and FQGTGA. The CDR3 DNA reads TGTGCCAGCGCGCCGTGGGGTTCCTACAATGAGCAGTTCTTC. Its protein product is CASAPWGSYNEQFF.

This sequence joins TRBV6-6 and TRBJ1-2; 9 bases map to TRBD1. Trimming removed 4 bases from V and 3 bases from J; junction bases left unmatched: 3. The germline V gene has CDR1 MNHNY and CDR2 SVGAGI (reference sequence). The CDR3 covers 14 residues. The CDR3 loop reads CASSSDRGDYGYTF. In DNA, the CDR3 is TGTGCCAGCAGTTCCGACAGGGGGGACTATGGCTACACCTTC.

The chain is built from TRBV5-1 and TRBJ2-1; 13 bases match TRBD2. CDR3 size: 14 residues. After removal of 5 bases from V and 7 bases from J, the junction contained 3 bases not matched to a gene. In germline, CDR1 is SGHRS, CDR2 YFSETQ. The CDR3 DNA is TGCGCCAGCAGAACGGGACTAGCGGGGAATGAGCAGTTCTTC. Protein: CASRTGLAGNEQFF.

V gene TRBV5-5 combines with J gene TRBJ1-1; unclear D gene. Germline CDR1 and CDR2: SGHKS and YYEKEE (reference sequence). This CDR3 is 15 amino acids long. V was clipped by 6 bases and J by 4 bases, with 19 bases between them. The DNA for the CDR3 is TGTGCCAGCAACCCTGACGGACGGGAGACCACTGAAGCTTTCTTT. Its protein product is CASNPDGRETTEAFF. Based on the CDR3 plus reference TRBV5-5 and TRBJ1-1, the full variable domain is DAGVTQSPTHLIKTRGQQVTLRCSPISGHKSVSWYQQVLGQGPQFIFQYYEKEERGRGNFPDRFSARQFPNYSSELNVNALLLGDSALYLCASNPDGRETTEAFFGQGTRLTVV.

The gene calls are TRBV6-4 and TRBJ2-1, with D maybe TRBD2 (5 bases). The V end lost 3 bases, the J end lost 3 bases, and 12 bases lay between the germline ends. The CDR3 contains 15 residues. Germline V gene lookup returns CDR1 MRHNA and CDR2 SNTAGT. CDR3 sequence: CASSEADGVYNEQFF. CDR3 nucleotides: TGTGCCAGCAGTGAAGCGGATGGGGTCTACAATGAGCAGTTCTTC.

The J gene is TRBJ2-7, the V gene TRBV2, with 7 bases matching TRBD2. CDR1 and CDR2 from the germline V gene are SNHLY and FYNNEI. The CDR3 is 11 amino acids. CDR3 sequence (DNA): TGTGTCAGCGGCGGGGGTTCCGAGCAGTACGTC. Protein: CVSGGGSEQYV.

The V gene is TRBV7-3, the J gene TRBJ2-2; a weak D match, TRBD2 (5 bases). The germline V gene encodes CDR1 SGHTA and CDR2 FQGTGA. V lost 5 bases, J lost 7 bases, and 20 bases lay in between. This CDR3 spans 16 amino acids. The CDR3 protein is CASSAQPLALVGELFF. CDR3 DNA sequence: TGTGCCAGCAGCGCCCAGCCGCTAGCACTAGTCGGGGAGCTGTTTTTT.

This clone has more than one count but fewer than ten. The chain uses TRBV28 and TRBJ1-6, with D hard to call. Looked up from germline, CDR1 is MDHEN and CDR2 is SYDVKM. The V end was cut by 6 bases, the J end by 3 bases, with 9 bases between. This CDR3 spans 14 amino acids. Here the CDR3 reads CASSSPLYNSPLHF. CDR3 in DNA: TGTGCCAGCAGCTCGCCCCTCTATAATTCACCCCTCCACTTT. Complete variable domain (other parts from reference TRBV28 and TRBJ1-6): DVKVTQSSRYLVKRTGEKVFLECVQDMDHENMFWYRQDPGLGLRLIYFSYDVKMKEKGDIPEGYSVSREKKERFSLILESASTNQTSMYLCASSSPLYNSPLHFGNGTRLTVT.

The chain has TRBV7-9 and TRBJ1-1, with TRBD1 matching over 9 bases. CDR1 SEHNR and CDR2 FQNEAQ come from the germline V gene (reference sequence). This CDR3 is built from 12 residues. The trim removed 4 bases at V and 11 bases at J, leaving 5 bases unmatched. This CDR3 reads CASSSVDRGAFF. The CDR3 DNA reads TGTGCCAGCAGCTCCGTAGACAGGGGGGCTTTCTTT.

V is TRBV9 and J is TRBJ1-2; D not certain. The germline V and J ends were trimmed by 3 bases and 8 bases, with 8 bases remaining between them. Germline values: CDR1 SGDLS, CDR2 YYNGEE. The CDR3 is 11 residues long. CDR3 DNA sequence: TGTGCCAGCAGCGGGCTCAGGGGCTACACCTTC. Amino acids: CASSGLRGYTF.

The chain recombines TRBV6-5 with TRBJ1-3; D is unresolved. The CDR3 totals 15 residues. With 4 bases removed from V and 0 bases from J, the gap between germline ends came to 10 bases. Germline V lookup: CDR1 MNHEY, CDR2 SVGAGI. CDR3 DNA: TGTGCCAGCAGTTTAAAAACCTACTCTGGAAACACCATATATTTT. It is translated as CASSLKTYSGNTIYF.

V is TRBV24-1 and J is TRBJ2-6, with D perhaps matching TRBD2 (5 bases). Deletions cut 4 bases from V and 1 base from J, with 7 bases between. CDR1 KGHDR and CDR2 SFDVKD come from the germline V gene. The CDR3 loop spans 15 amino acids. This chain's CDR3 is CATSDRTSGANVLTF. CDR3 coding DNA: TGTGCCACCAGTGACCGGACTTCTGGGGCCAACGTCCTGACTTTC.

This clone has only a few counts. The chain is built from TRBV3-1 (or the pseudogene TRBV3-2) and TRBJ2-1; 7 nucleotides align to TRBD1. From germline, CDR1 is LGHDT and CDR2 YNNKEL (reference sequence). This CDR3 has 13 residues. V shed 2 bases, J shed 9 bases, and the junction held 4 bases outside the gene matches. The CDR3 is CASSQLQGSEQFF. The DNA for the CDR3 is TGTGCCAGCAGCCAATTACAGGGGAGTGAGCAGTTCTTC.

The chain joins TRBV7-2 to TRBJ2-3; 7 nucleotides agree with TRBD1. Germline values: CDR1 SGHTA, CDR2 FQGNSA. J was trimmed by 1 base and V by 3 bases; bases with no gene match: 1. The CDR3 spans 14 residues. CDR3: CASSFGQGTDTQYF. In nucleotides, the CDR3 is TGTGCCAGCAGCTTCGGACAGGGCACAGATACGCAGTATTTT.

The CDR3 DNA is TGCAGCGTTGAAGGAACAGCAAGAGAGACCCAGTACTTC. It specifies CSVEGTARETQYF. J is TRBJ2-5 and V is TRBV29-1; no firm D call. V was clipped by 1 base and J by 4 bases, with 10 bases between them. The CDR3 loop spans 13 amino acids. CDR1 is SQVTM, CDR2 ANQGSEA, per germline.

This clone has only a few counts. The chain employs TRBV5-8 and TRBJ1-2, with TRBD1 matching 8 bases. The CDR3 covers 14 residues. Germline V gene data show CDR1 as SGHTS and CDR2 as YDEGEE. J lost 7 bases, V lost 4 bases, and 9 bases had no gene match. CDR3 sequence (DNA): TGTGCCAGCAGCCCGATCCAGGGGGCTGGTGGCTACACCTTC. It codes for CASSPIQGAGGYTF.

The table lists this clone with a few counts. The rearrangement joins TRBV12-3 or TRBV12-4 to TRBJ1-5, with a tentative D call TRBD1 (5 bases). This CDR3 region has 12 residues. The V end was cut by 6 bases, the J end by 7 bases, with 10 bases between. The CDR3 region has the DNA TGTGCCAGCAGCCCGTGGGGGCAGCCCCAGCATTTT. Translated, it gives CASSPWGQPQHF.

The chain joins TRBV6-4 to TRBJ1-5; perhaps TRBD1 as D (6 bases). This CDR3 region has 15 residues. Trimming removed 6 bases at V and 0 bases at J, with 12 bases between. The germline CDR1 and CDR2 sequences are MRHNA and SNTAGT. The CDR3 spells CASRRTAYSNQPQHF. CDR3 in DNA: TGTGCCAGCAGGAGGACAGCTTATAGCAATCAGCCCCAGCATTTT.

This chain connects TRBV5-1 to TRBJ2-2; no definite D call. V gave up 4 bases and J gave up 2 bases, with 12 bases separating them. Germline V CDR1 and CDR2: SGHRS, YFSETQ. The CDR3 sequence is 15 residues long. The CDR3 region is CASSLTTANTGELFF. In nucleotides, the CDR3 is TGCGCCAGCAGCCTCACGACTGCTAACACCGGGGAGCTGTTTTTT.

CDR3 DNA sequence: TGTGCCAGTAGTATTCGGAAGAGCTCCTACAATGAGCAGTTCTTC. This sequence encodes CASSIRKSSYNEQFF. V gene TRBV19 combines with J gene TRBJ2-1; the D is unclear. The ends were cut back, 3 bases at V and 0 bases at J, with 9 bases in the middle. Germline V gene sequence: CDR1 LNHDA, CDR2 SQIVND (reference sequence). The CDR3 contains 15 residues.

The V and J genes are TRBV6-5 and TRBJ2-7; D unclear. The CDR3 covers 12 residues. The V and J ends lost 5 bases and 2 bases respectively, with 7 bases between them. Germline V gene lookup returns CDR1 MNHEY and CDR2 SVGAGI. Written as DNA, the CDR3 is TGTGCCAGCAGTCTCTTCCCCTACGAGCAGTACGTC. Translated, it gives CASSLFPYEQYV.

The V call is TRBV27, the J call TRBJ1-3; D gene unclear. Trimming took off 2 bases at V and 2 bases at J, with 4 bases between the two ends. Per germline, CDR1 MNHEY and CDR2 SMNVEV (reference sequence). The CDR3 is made up of 13 amino acids. The CDR3 loop is CASSLHPGNTIYF. The CDR3 DNA follows: TGTGCCAGCAGTTTACATCCTGGAAACACCATATATTTT.

The DNA of the CDR3 is TGTGCCAGCAGCCAAGCCCCGGGACAGGGTAGGGGTGAAAAACTGTTTTTT. It translates to CASSQAPGQGRGEKLFF. V usage is TRBV4-2 and J usage is TRBJ1-4, with TRBD1 matching 9 bases. The CDR3 length is 17 residues. J gave up 7 bases and V 1 base, and 10 bases lay outside the gene matches. From germline, CDR1 is LGHNA and CDR2 YNFKEQ.

V and J are TRBV30 and TRBJ1-2; D not certain. Trimming stripped 7 bases from V and 5 bases from J, with 14 bases between. The CDR3 contains 12 residues. Germline V gene data show CDR1 as GTSNPN and CDR2 as SVGIG (reference sequence). The CDR3 DNA is TGTGCCTTTTCTAGGGTTGGGTATGGCTACACCTTC. Its translation is CAFSRVGYGYTF.

The chain recombines TRBV6-5 with TRBJ1-2; TRBD1 is a possible D gene (6 bases). This CDR3 is built from 16 residues. CDR1 is MNHEY, CDR2 SVGAGI, per germline. V was trimmed by 2 bases and J by 4 bases, leaving 17 bases between them. The DNA of the CDR3 is TGTGCCAGCAGTTACCAACCATCCACAGGGTCCTATGGCTACACCTTC. This sequence encodes CASSYQPSTGSYGYTF.

This clone was seen a few times. The rearrangement uses TRBV2 and TRBJ2-3; no clear D. The CDR3 is made up of 11 amino acids. Trimming pared 4 bases from V and 11 bases from J, leaving 10 bases between. Germline-derived CDR1 and CDR2 are SNHLY and FYNNEI. The CDR3 region is CASSVQSKQYF. CDR3 nucleotides: TGTGCCAGCAGTGTCCAGTCGAAGCAGTATTTT.

This chain joins TRBV6-5 and TRBJ2-3; TRBD1 or TRBD2 may be the D gene (6 bases each). V lost 7 bases to trimming and J lost 2 bases, with 13 bases between them. CDR3 size: 14 residues. Per germline, CDR1 MNHEY and CDR2 SVGAGI. CDR3 in DNA: TGTGCCAGCACCCCGGGGGCGGTCACAGATACGCAGTATTTT. Its protein is CASTPGAVTDTQYF.

The chain is built from TRBV6-5 and TRBJ2-5, with TRBD2 identical over 10 bases. Unmatched junction bases numbered 5, after V lost 2 bases and J lost 5 bases. This CDR3 spans 15 amino acids. CDR1 MNHEY and CDR2 SVGAGI come from the germline V gene. CDR3 sequence: CASSYQSGGAETQYF. The CDR3 nucleotides read TGTGCCAGCAGTTACCAAAGCGGGGGGGCCGAGACCCAGTACTTC.